This T cell receptor (beta chain) appears in the sequencing data of a study of blood T cell repertoires in COVID-19. Study-wide background: T cells, B-cell-depleted T cells, or PBMCs provided the cDNA or gDNA that served as material.

Study processing details: The authors estimated nucleated cell counts from reference gene primer amplification. Measured with immunoSEQ multiplex PCR; TCRdb has only the in-frame clones, and not every one. That table supplies the V and J calls and clone size; D and trimming were determined from the DNA. There are about 18,000 clones in the sample; roughly 90% occur only once, and about 8.5% lies in the top ten. The CDR3 extends over 14 amino acids. The V gene lost 5 bases and the J gene lost 11 bases, with 22 bases spanning the gap. CDR1 and CDR2 from the germline V gene are SGHKS and YYEKEE (reference sequence).

This TCR was recovered from a human donor in a cohort sampled during active COVID-19. The donor label of this sample is uncertain. The source material was peripheral blood. The V call is TRBV5-5, the J call TRBJ1-1, with a weak D call TRBD1 (5 bases). CDR3 sequence reads: CASSVEGIQVLAFF. CDR3 bases: TGTGCCAGCAGTGTGGAGGGGATCCAGGTTTTGGCTTTCTTT.